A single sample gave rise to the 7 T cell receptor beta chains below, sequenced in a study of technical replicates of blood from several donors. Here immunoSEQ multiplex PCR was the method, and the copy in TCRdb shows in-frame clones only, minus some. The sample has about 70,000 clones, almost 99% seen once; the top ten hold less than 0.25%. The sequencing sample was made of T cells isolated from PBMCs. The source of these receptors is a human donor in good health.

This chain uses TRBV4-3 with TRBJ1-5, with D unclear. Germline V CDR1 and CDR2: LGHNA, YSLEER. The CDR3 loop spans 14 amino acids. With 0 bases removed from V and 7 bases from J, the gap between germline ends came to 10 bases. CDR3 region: CASSQEGRNQPQHF. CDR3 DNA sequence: TGCGCCAGCAGCCAAGAAGGGAGAAACCAGCCCCAGCATTTT.

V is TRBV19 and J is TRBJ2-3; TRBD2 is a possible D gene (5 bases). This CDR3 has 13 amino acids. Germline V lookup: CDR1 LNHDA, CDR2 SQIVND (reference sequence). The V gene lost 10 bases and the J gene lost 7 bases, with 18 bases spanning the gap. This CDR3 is CATSPYPPNTQYF. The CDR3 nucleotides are TGTGCCACTAGCCCCTATCCCCCTAATACGCAGTATTTT.

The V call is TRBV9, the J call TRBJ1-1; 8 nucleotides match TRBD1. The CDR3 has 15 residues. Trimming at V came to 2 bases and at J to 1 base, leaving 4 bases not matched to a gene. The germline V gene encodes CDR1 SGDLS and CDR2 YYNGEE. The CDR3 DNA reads TGTGCCAGCAGCGTCGGACAGGGAAGGAACACTGAAGCTTTCTTT. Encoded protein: CASSVGQGRNTEAFF.

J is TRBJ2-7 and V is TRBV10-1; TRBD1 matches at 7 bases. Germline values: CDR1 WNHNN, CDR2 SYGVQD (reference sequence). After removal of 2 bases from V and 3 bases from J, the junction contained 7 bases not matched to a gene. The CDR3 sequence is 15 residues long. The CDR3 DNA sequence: TGCGCCAGCAGTGAGACAGGGGCCCCTCTCTACGAGCAGTACTTC. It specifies CASSETGAPLYEQYF.

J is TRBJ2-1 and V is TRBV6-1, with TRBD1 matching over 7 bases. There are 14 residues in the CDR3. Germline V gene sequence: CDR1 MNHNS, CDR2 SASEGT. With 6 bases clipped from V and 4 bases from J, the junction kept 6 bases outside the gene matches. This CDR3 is CASSLRDSYNEQFF. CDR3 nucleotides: TGTGCCAGCAGCCTACGGGACAGTTACAATGAGCAGTTCTTC.

The CDR3 sequence is CASSEAITAYGYTF. CDR3 sequence (DNA): TGTGCCAGCAGTGAAGCGATCACTGCTTATGGCTACACCTTC. The J gene is TRBJ1-2, the V gene TRBV6-1, with no clear D. V dropped 0 bases and J dropped 5 bases, with 10 bases sitting between them. The CDR3 has 14 amino acids. Germline values: CDR1 MNHNS, CDR2 SASEGT.

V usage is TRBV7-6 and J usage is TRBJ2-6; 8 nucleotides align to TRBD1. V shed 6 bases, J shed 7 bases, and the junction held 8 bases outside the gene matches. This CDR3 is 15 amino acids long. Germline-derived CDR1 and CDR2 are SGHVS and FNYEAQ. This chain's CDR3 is CASRGGQGKANVLTF. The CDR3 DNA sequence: TGTGCCAGCAGGGGAGGACAGGGTAAAGCCAACGTCCTGACTTTC.